This paragraph covers one TCR beta chain sequence. Its antigen is still unknown. Total RNA amounting to around 530 ng was the source from which TCR beta cDNA was made with a constant-region primer. Libraries for TCR beta were built through three nested multiplex PCR rounds, which together made up a slightly modified ARM-PCR procedure. Each CDR3 protein gets one entry after TCRdb re-called the multiplex PCR reads with MiXCR. The table includes 40,000 to 55,000 distinct CDR3 sequences, 70% to 80% detected once. From 20-30 mg of unsorted bulk tissue, DNA and RNA were co-extracted together. The sample originates from a study of tumor-infiltrating lymphocytes in primary liver carcinoma. Overall study: Tumors, staged T1-T3 N0M0, spanned 4.2 to 10 cm.

Whole-study results and caveats: When set against blood, tumors had a significantly higher top-250-clone fraction (p = 0.039). About 8-25% of top clones, no more, were shared by all five regions.

The sequence was collected from a man in his forties with primary liver carcinoma and hepatitis B virus infection. Sequences were obtained from liver tumor tissue from sampling region 5. Sample subset: tumor region T5, tumor centre.

CDR3 in DNA: TGTGCCAGCAGTGGGGACTACCTGAGGCAGACCCAGTACTTC. Amino acids: CASSGDYLRQTQYF. The V gene is TRBV28, the J gene TRBJ2-5, with 7 bases identical to TRBD2. Germline CDR1 is MDHEN and CDR2 is SYDVKM. The ends lost 5 bases at V and 6 bases at J; junction bases unmatched: 9. The CDR3 totals 14 residues.